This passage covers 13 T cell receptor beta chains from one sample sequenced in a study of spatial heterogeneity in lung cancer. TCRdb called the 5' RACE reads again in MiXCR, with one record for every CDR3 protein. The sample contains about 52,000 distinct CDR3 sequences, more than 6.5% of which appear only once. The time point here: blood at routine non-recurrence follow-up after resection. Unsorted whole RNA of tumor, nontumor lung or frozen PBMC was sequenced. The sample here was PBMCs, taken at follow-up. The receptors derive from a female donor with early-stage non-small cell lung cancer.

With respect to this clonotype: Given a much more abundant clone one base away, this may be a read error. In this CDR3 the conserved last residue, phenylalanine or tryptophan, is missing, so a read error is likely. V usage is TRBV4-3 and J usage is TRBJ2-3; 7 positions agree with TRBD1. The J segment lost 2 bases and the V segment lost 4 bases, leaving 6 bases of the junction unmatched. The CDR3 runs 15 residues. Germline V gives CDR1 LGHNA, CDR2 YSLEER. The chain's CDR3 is CASSRQGATTDTQYI. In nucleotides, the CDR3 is TGCGCCAGCAGCCGACAGGGTGCCACCACAGATACGCAGTATATT.

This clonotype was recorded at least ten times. CDR3 nucleotide sequence: TGTGCCAGCAGCCAGATGACAGGGTTGGGTGGCTACACCTTC. Its translation is CASSQMTGLGGYTF. This chain connects TRBV3-1 to TRBJ1-2; the match to TRBD1 covers 7 bases. J lost 7 bases, V lost 3 bases, and 8 bases had no gene match. The CDR3 totals 14 residues. The germline V gene encodes CDR1 LGHDT and CDR2 YNNKEL (reference sequence).

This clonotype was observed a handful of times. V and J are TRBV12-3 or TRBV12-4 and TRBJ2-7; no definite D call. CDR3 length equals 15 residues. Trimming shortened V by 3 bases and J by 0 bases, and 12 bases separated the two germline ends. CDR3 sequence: CASSFGRATSYEQYF. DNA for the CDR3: TGTGCCAGCAGTTTCGGTAGGGCCACCTCCTACGAGCAGTACTTC.

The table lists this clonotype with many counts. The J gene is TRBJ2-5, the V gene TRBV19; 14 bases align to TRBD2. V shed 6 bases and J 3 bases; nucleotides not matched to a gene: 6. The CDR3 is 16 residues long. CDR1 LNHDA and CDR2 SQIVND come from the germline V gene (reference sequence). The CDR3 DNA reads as TGTGCCAGTAGCCCTCCGGGACTAGCGGGGGAAGAGACCCAGTACTTC. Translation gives CASSPPGLAGEETQYF.

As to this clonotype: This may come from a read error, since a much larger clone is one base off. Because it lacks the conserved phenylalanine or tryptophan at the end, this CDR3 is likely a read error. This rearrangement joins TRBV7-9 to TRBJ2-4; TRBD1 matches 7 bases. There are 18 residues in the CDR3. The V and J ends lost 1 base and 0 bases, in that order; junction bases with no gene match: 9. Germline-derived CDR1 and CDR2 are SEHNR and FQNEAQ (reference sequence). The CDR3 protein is CASSLGDIAGGAKNIQYL. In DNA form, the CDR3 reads TGTGCCAGCAGCTTAGGGGATATTGCAGGGGGAGCCAAAAACATTCAGTACTTG.

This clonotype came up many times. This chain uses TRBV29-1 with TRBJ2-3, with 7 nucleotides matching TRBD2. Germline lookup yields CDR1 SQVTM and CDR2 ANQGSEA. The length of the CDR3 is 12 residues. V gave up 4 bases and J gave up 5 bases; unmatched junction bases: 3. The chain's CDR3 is CSVGGGGDTQYF. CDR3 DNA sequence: TGCAGCGTTGGGGGGGGTGGAGATACGCAGTATTTT.

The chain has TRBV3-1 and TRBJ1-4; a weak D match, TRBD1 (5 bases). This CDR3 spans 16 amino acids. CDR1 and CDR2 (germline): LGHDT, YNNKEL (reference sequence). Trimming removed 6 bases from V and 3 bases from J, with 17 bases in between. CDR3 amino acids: CASSMMAGGANEKLFF. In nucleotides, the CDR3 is TGTGCCAGCAGTATGATGGCGGGGGGGGCTAATGAAAAACTGTTTTTT.

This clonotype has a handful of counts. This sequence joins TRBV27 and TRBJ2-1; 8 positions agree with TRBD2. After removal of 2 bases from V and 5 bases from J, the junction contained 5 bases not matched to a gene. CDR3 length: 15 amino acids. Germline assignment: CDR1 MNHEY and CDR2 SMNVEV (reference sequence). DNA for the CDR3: TGTGCCAGCAGTTTAGACGGGGGGGGCCACAATGAGCAGTTCTTC. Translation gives CASSLDGGGHNEQFF.

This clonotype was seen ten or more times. The CDR3 loop is CASNPGPGRSYNEQFF. The CDR3, as DNA: TGTGCCAGTAACCCCGGTCCGGGACGGAGTTACAATGAGCAGTTCTTC. This sequence joins TRBV19 and TRBJ2-1; D may be TRBD1 or TRBD2 (5 bases each). From germline, CDR1 is LNHDA and CDR2 SQIVND (reference sequence). The CDR3 spans 16 residues. V lost 7 bases to trimming and J lost 4 bases, with 20 bases between them. Supplemented by reference TRBV19 and TRBJ2-1, the full variable domain reads DGGITQSPKYLFRKEGQNVTLSCEQNLNHDAMYWYRQDPGQGLRLIYYSQIVNDFQKGDIAEGYSVSREKKESFPLTVTSAQKNPTAFYLCASNPGPGRSYNEQFFGPGTRLTVL.

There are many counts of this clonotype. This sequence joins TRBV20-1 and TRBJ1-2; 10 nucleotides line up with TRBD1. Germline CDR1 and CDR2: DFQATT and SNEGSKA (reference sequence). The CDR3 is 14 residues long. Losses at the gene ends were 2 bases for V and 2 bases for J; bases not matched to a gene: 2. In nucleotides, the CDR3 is TGCAGTGCTAGACAGGGACAGGGGAACTATGGCTACACCTTC. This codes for CSARQGQGNYGYTF.

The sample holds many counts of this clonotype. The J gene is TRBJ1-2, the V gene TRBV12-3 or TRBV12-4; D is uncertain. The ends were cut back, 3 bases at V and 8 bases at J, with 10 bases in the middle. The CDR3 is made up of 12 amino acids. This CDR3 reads CASSFRAYGYTF. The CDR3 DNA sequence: TGTGCCAGCAGTTTCCGGGCGTACGGCTACACCTTC.

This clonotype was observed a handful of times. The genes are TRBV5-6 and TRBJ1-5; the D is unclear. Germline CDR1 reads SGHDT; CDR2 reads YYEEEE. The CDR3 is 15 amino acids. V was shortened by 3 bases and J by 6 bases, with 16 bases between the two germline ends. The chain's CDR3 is CASSSVVNRGQPQHF. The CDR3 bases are TGTGCCAGCAGCTCTGTCGTCAACCGAGGTCAGCCCCAGCATTTT.

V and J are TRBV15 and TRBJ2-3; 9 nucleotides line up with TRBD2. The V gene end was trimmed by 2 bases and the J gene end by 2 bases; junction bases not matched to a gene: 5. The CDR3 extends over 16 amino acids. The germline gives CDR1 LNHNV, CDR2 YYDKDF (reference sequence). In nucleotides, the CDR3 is TGTGCCACCAGCAGACCTAGCGGGGCAGTCACAGATACGCAGTATTTT. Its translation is CATSRPSGAVTDTQYF.